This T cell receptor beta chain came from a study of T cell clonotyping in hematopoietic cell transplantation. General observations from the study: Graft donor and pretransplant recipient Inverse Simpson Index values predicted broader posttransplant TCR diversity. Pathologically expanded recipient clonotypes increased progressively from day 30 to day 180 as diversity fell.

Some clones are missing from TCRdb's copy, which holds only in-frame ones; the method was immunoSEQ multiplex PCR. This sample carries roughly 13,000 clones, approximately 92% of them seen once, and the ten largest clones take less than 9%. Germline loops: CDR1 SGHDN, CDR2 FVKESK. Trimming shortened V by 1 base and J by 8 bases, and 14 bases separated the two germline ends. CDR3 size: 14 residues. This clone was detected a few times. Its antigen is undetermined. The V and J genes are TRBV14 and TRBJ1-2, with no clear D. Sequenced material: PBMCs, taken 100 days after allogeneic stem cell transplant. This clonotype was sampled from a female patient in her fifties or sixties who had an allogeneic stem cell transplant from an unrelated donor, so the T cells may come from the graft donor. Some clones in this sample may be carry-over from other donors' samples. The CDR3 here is CASSQGTAAGGYTF. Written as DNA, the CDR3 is TGTGCCAGCAGCCAAGGGACCGCCGCCGGCGGCTACACCTTC.